The T cell receptor (beta chain) under discussion was sequenced for a study of cytotoxic CD8 clonotypes in ibrutinib-treated CLL (dated by TCRdb to the early 2020s). Notes on the research overall: The cohort included some 14 treatment-naive and around 10 relapsed/refractory patients; roughly 17 were IGHV unmutated. Partial responses were observed in about 25 patients and complete responses in 2; after a median follow-up of 68 months, remission was maintained in around 14 patients and progression was observed in approximately twelve. Response samples were taken after a median of roughly a year on treatment, ranging from about 6 to 40 months. Samples averaged approximately 250,000 productive templates and 94,082 productive rearrangements. Longitudinal samples were available for about 30% of the 86 trial participants. Cryopreserved peripheral blood mononuclear cells were obtained prior to treatment, at the time of response, and at either disease progression or sustained remission. All remission and progressive disease samples were collected while patients were still receiving ibrutinib. The investigation overall reported the following: Baseline clonality was found to be higher than that of age-matched healthy donors and was strongly correlated with circulating CD8+ T-cell counts. Sampling times were not matched between patients in sustained remission and patients whose disease was progressing, and lymph node repertoires were not examined. Public clonotypes were found to be uncommon and were observed to contract or remain stable during treatment; the increase in clonality was shown to reflect expansion of private clonotypes at ibrutinib response. An increase in clonality was observed at ibrutinib response, with clonality remaining stable during sustained remission and falling back toward baseline at progression.

As concerns this clone: What antigen it recognizes has not been identified. The record has no base qualities; no much larger clone is one base away.

The goal of deep resolution MiSeq sequencing was a depth between 1 in 1 million and 1 in 200,000 T cells, and coverage averaged 10x per clonotype. The immunoSEQ hsTCRB Kit was used to generate TCR beta libraries. As for the original processing: Data were analyzed with ImmunoSEQ Data Assistant and ImmunoSEQ Analyzer, with V, D and J genes assigned per IMGT definitions. Clonality, with values ranging from 0 to 1, was calculated as one minus the normalized Shannon entropy of productive rearrangement frequencies. Only overrepresented clonotypes making up at least 0.05% of the repertoire of each patient were included in the public clonotype analysis. Fewer than 15 age-matched healthy donor repertoires from immuneACCESS served as clonality controls. TCRdb's version of the immuneACCESS table is confined to in-frame rearrangements and falls short of the full clone set. An unresolved V gene accounts for under half of the shortfall where checked; the remainder is of unknown origin. That table furnishes V, J and clone size, whereas the DNA furnished D and trimming. The sample table lists some 120,000 clones, around 84% of them with a count of one. About 3.5% of the sample is held by the ten biggest clonotypes.

The CDR1 and CDR2 encoded by the germline V gene are LGHNA and YSLEER. The CDR3 measures 13 amino acids from cysteine to phenylalanine. Just CDR3 DNA is preserved here, 39 bases in frame from base 1. V gives up 0 bases and J gives up 13 bases, and the segment between their germline ends measures 10 bases. This sample's time point label indicates: around 2 years on ibrutinib. Around 1.8 micrograms of genomic DNA were extracted from cryopreserved PBMCs for TCR beta library preparation. Longitudinal blood samples from CLL patients receiving ibrutinib monotherapy were subjected to high-throughput TCR beta sequencing. Patients were enrolled in a phase 2 open-label single-center ibrutinib monotherapy trial.

Recombination connected TRBV4-3 to TRBJ1-6; the best D guess is TRBD1, with 5 bases matching. The sequencing here drew on PBMCs, taken after 24 months of ibrutinib treatment. This clonotype originated in a human donor with chronic lymphocytic leukemia. The CDR3 in this case is CASSQDYGTPLHF. At the DNA level, the sequence is TGCGCCAGCAGCCAAGATTATGGGACCCCCCTCCACTTT.